These 10 T cell receptor beta chains came from one sample sequenced in a study of chemoradiotherapy in HPV16-positive cancers (dated by TCRdb to 2021 to 2024). Library prep was done by the immunoSEQ multiplex PCR assay. What TCRdb holds here is the immuneACCESS table cut down to in-frame rearrangements. Part of the clones is not present; checked against another copy, under half of the missing clones reflect an unresolved V gene, and the others are unexplained. The table for this sample lists 20,000 to 25,000 clones; about 90% of them were counted only once. The top ten hold around 5.3% of the sample. The input for sequencing was blood, taken from a patient who underwent chemoradiotherapy. The source of these receptors is a human donor with HPV-associated anogenital cancer.

The chain carries TRBV30 and TRBJ1-2; 7 bases are shared with TRBD1. V shed 0 bases and J 5 bases; nucleotides not matched to a gene: 9. Germline assignment: CDR1 GTSNPN and CDR2 SVGIG (reference sequence). The CDR3 runs 15 residues. Here the CDR3 reads CAWSVNRRGAYGYTF. For the CDR3, the DNA is TGTGCCTGGAGTGTAAACCGCAGGGGGGCATATGGCTACACCTTC.

This chain joins TRBV5-1 and TRBJ2-3; 9 bases are shared with TRBD1. The junction had 8 bases not matched to a gene; V was cut back by 9 bases and J by 6 bases. Per the germline V gene, CDR1 is SGHRS and CDR2 is YFSETQ. This CDR3 has 13 residues. Here the CDR3 DNA reads TGCGCCAACCAGACAGGGGGTGACGATACGCAGTATTTT. The encoded protein is CANQTGGDDTQYF.

V and J are TRBV19 and TRBJ1-4; D unresolved. V was cut by 1 base and J by 7 bases, with 7 bases left in between. CDR1 is LNHDA and CDR2 is SQIVND in the germline V gene (reference sequence). The CDR3 covers 13 residues. The CDR3 is CASSIGGVEKLFF. CDR3 sequence (DNA): TGTGCCAGTAGTATAGGAGGCGTTGAAAAACTGTTTTTT.

V usage is TRBV7-9 and J usage is TRBJ2-1; TRBD1 matches at 7 bases. CDR3 length equals 14 residues. Per germline, CDR1 SEHNR and CDR2 FQNEAQ (reference sequence). Unmatched junction bases numbered 8, after V lost 4 bases and J lost 8 bases. The CDR3 protein is CASSSRTGGDEQFF. The CDR3, as DNA: TGTGCCAGCAGCTCTAGGACAGGCGGCGATGAGCAGTTCTTC.

This clone was observed once. The J gene is TRBJ2-6, the V gene TRBV27; TRBD1 matches at 7 bases. CDR1 is MNHEY, CDR2 SMNVEV, per germline (reference sequence). V gave up 0 bases and J gave up 2 bases; unmatched junction bases: 4. There are 17 residues in the CDR3. The CDR3 reads CASSLSNRGTGANVLTF. Here the CDR3 DNA reads TGTGCCAGCAGTTTATCTAACAGGGGTACTGGGGCCAACGTCCTGACTTTC. The variable domain in full, with the rest retrieved from reference TRBV27 and TRBJ2-6, is EAQVTQNPRYLITVTGKKLTVTCSQNMNHEYMSWYRQDPGLGLRQIYYSMNVEVTDKGDVPEGYKVSRKEKRNFPLILESPSPNQTSLYFCASSLSNRGTGANVLTFGAGSRLTVL.

The genes are TRBV4-1 and TRBJ1-2; tentative D call: TRBD1 (6 bases). CDR1 and CDR2 (germline): MGHRA, YSYEKL. V was shortened by 1 base and J by 5 bases, with 14 bases between the two germline ends. The CDR3 runs 15 residues. This CDR3 is CASSQGQGGGYGYTF. CDR3 nucleotide sequence: TGCGCCAGCAGCCAAGGGCAAGGAGGGGGTTATGGCTACACCTTC.

This chain's CDR3 is CASKAEGDPRELFF. As DNA, the CDR3 is TGCGCCAGCAAGGCGGAGGGGGATCCTAGGGAGCTGTTTTTT. The chain uses TRBV5-1 and TRBJ2-2; D possibly uses TRBD1 or TRBD2 (6 bases each). Germline-derived CDR1 and CDR2 are SGHRS and YFSETQ. The V and J ends lost 6 bases and 9 bases respectively, with 18 bases between them. The CDR3 consists of 14 residues.

The J gene is TRBJ2-5, the V gene TRBV5-5, with 9 bases identical to TRBD2. The CDR3 is 16 residues long. Germline CDR1 is SGHKS and CDR2 is YYEKEE (reference sequence). V lost 2 bases, J lost 5 bases, and 10 bases stayed unmatched. This CDR3 reads CASSLMGRGGQETQYF. CDR3 DNA: TGTGCCAGCAGCTTAATGGGGCGGGGGGGCCAGGAGACCCAGTACTTC.

The rearrangement joins TRBV10-1 to TRBJ2-7; no clear D. The CDR3 extends over 12 amino acids. CDR1 WNHNN and CDR2 SYGVQD come from the germline V gene (reference sequence). Trimming pared 3 bases from V and 4 bases from J, leaving 7 bases between. CDR3 bases: TGCGCCAGCAGTGAAATCGGTTACGAGCAGTACTTC. It specifies CASSEIGYEQYF.

This chain uses TRBV19 with TRBJ2-3; D possibly corresponds to TRBD2 (5 bases). This CDR3 is built from 12 residues. Germline CDR1 LNHDA, CDR2 SQIVND (reference sequence). The V end was cut by 5 bases, the J end by 4 bases, with 7 bases between. DNA of the CDR3: TGTGCCAGTAGTTTGAGGGCAGATACGCAGTATTTT. It is translated as CASSLRADTQYF.